These 30 T cell receptor beta chains were sequenced from one sample in a study of post-analysis software for immune sequencing data. Study-level findings and limits: Patients used about 5 TRBV segments, including TRBV5-6, TRBV5-1 and TRBV20-1, more often than controls.

TCR beta libraries were prepared from cDNA with unique molecular identifiers. Using its own MiXCR run on the PCR reads, TCRdb lists one record per CDR3 protein. The top ten clones hold over 10% of a sample with about 400,000 distinct CDR3 sequences, 30% to 45% of them seen once. No antigens are known for them. The source material was blood. These receptors were obtained from a girl aged 5-17 years with multiple sclerosis.

This clonotype has a handful of counts. The V call is TRBV3-1, the J call TRBJ2-1; 9 bases map to TRBD2. There are 19 residues in the CDR3. V dropped 0 bases and J dropped 8; count of bases not matched to a gene: 17. Germline values: CDR1 LGHDT, CDR2 YNNKEL (reference sequence). CDR3 DNA: TGTGCCAGCAGCCAAGAAATCTGGCGGGGGGGCGGCAGGGAACATGAGCAGTTCTTC. Protein product: CASSQEIWRGGGREHEQFF.

This clonotype has more than one count but fewer than ten. J is TRBJ2-5 and V is TRBV4-3; either TRBD1 or TRBD2 may fit D (6 bases each). This CDR3 is 15 amino acids long. V lost 0 bases and J 4 bases, leaving 12 bases between the germline ends. The germline V gene has CDR1 LGHNA and CDR2 YSLEER. Here the CDR3 reads CASSQDRGPRETQYF. In DNA form, the CDR3 reads TGCGCCAGCAGCCAAGATCGGGGGCCCAGAGAGACCCAGTACTTC.

CDR3 nucleotide sequence: TGTGCCAGCAGTCATCGGACAGGCTGGAGCAATCAGCCCCAGCATTTT. It codes for CASSHRTGWSNQPQHF. The chain joins TRBV6-1 to TRBJ1-5; TRBD1 matches at 7 bases. The V gene's germline CDR1 is MNHNS and CDR2 SASEGT. The junction had 8 bases not matched to a gene; V was cut back by 5 bases and J by 1 base. This CDR3 has 16 amino acids.

This chain joins TRBV7-9 and TRBJ2-5, with 7 positions matching TRBD2. Per the germline V gene, CDR1 is SEHNR and CDR2 is FQNEAQ (reference sequence). This CDR3 has 14 amino acids. J gave up 2 bases and V 5 bases, and 5 bases lay outside the gene matches. The CDR3 region has the DNA TGTGCCAGCAGCGGGGACTATCGGCAAGAGACCCAGTACTTC. Its translation is CASSGDYRQETQYF.

The chain combines TRBV29-1 with TRBJ2-7; D is unresolved. V was cut by 0 bases and J by 7 bases, with 7 bases left in between. Per germline, CDR1 SQVTM and CDR2 ANQGSEA. This CDR3 is built from 11 residues. The CDR3 reads CSVEDMTEQYF. The CDR3 nucleotides are TGCAGCGTTGAAGATATGACGGAGCAGTACTTC.

The chain employs TRBV4-3 and TRBJ1-2; 9 positions agree with TRBD1. Germline V gives CDR1 LGHNA, CDR2 YSLEER. The length of the CDR3 is 17 residues. With 3 bases clipped from V and 3 bases from J, the junction kept 11 bases outside the gene matches. CDR3 sequence (DNA): TGCGCCAGCAGCCAGGAAGTCCACAGGGGGCAGGACTATGGCTACACCTTC. This gives the protein CASSQEVHRGQDYGYTF.

This clonotype was counted between two and nine times. This chain connects TRBV25-1 to TRBJ2-5; 8 positions match TRBD1. CDR3 length: 15 residues. The J segment lost 11 bases and the V segment lost 4 bases, leaving 15 bases of the junction unmatched. Germline CDR1 MGHDK, CDR2 SYGVNS. The CDR3 is CASSGWARGHGEQYF. CDR3 nucleotides: TGTGCCAGCAGTGGGTGGGCCAGGGGGCATGGGGAGCAGTACTTC.

V gene TRBV20-1 combines with J gene TRBJ2-5, with D perhaps being TRBD1 or TRBD2 (5 bases each). V shed 0 bases and J shed 11 bases, with 22 bases lying between them. The CDR3 runs 15 residues. Germline CDR1 reads DFQATT; CDR2 reads SNEGSKA (reference sequence). CDR3 sequence reads: CSARDRTGLWNEQYF. The CDR3 DNA is TGCAGTGCTAGAGATCGAACGGGGCTATGGAATGAGCAGTACTTC.

V and J are TRBV20-1 and TRBJ1-6; 7 positions agree with TRBD1. The CDR3 extends over 13 amino acids. Germline CDR1 DFQATT, CDR2 SNEGSKA (reference sequence). After removal of 6 bases from V and 8 bases from J, the junction contained 7 bases not matched to a gene. CDR3 protein: CSAITGQDSPLHF. CDR3 DNA: TGCAGTGCCATTACCGGACAGGATTCACCCCTCCACTTT.

This clonotype has a handful of counts. V is TRBV7-9 and J is TRBJ2-5; D assignment may be TRBD1 or TRBD2 (5 bases each). This CDR3 comprises 11 residues. Germline assignment: CDR1 SEHNR and CDR2 FQNEAQ (reference sequence). The ends were cut back, 8 bases at V and 11 bases at J, with 15 bases in the middle. This chain's CDR3 is CASGSGPMQYF. CDR3 DNA: TGTGCCAGCGGATCGGGGCCAATGCAGTACTTC. The variable domain in full, completed from reference TRBV7-9 and TRBJ2-5, reads DTGVSQNPRHKITKRGQNVTFRCDPISEHNRLYWYRQTLGQGPEFLTYFQNEAQLEKSRLLSDRFSAERPKGSFSTLEIQRTEQGDSAMYLCASGSGPMQYFGPGTRLLVL.

In this sample, this clonotype turned up a few times. This sequence joins TRBV7-2 and TRBJ2-3, with D uncertain. V shed 6 bases and J shed 0 bases, with 13 bases lying between them. The germline CDR1 and CDR2 sequences are SGHTA and FQGNSA. The CDR3 is 15 amino acids. The CDR3 loop is CASRTKGTSTDTQYF. CDR3 in DNA: TGTGCCAGCAGGACGAAAGGCACTAGCACAGATACGCAGTATTTT.

This clonotype was seen a few times. The chain carries TRBV4-3 and TRBJ2-3; maybe TRBD2 (5 bases). Germline assignment: CDR1 LGHNA and CDR2 YSLEER. V was clipped by 1 base and J by 5 bases, with 22 bases between them. The CDR3 length is 18 residues. The CDR3 spells CASSQGFPRGRRGDTQYF. CDR3 nucleotide sequence: TGCGCCAGCAGCCAAGGATTTCCACGGGGTCGCCGGGGAGATACGCAGTATTTT.

This chain links TRBV6-6 with TRBJ2-1, with 8 bases identical to TRBD1. Matching the DNA end better, TRBJ2-7 makes the J call doubtful. Germline V gene lookup returns CDR1 MNHNY and CDR2 SVGAGI (reference sequence). CDR3 length: 14 residues. The chain's CDR3 is CASSPDRAAHEQYF. The CDR3 DNA reads TGTGCCAGCAGCCCGGACAGGGCCGCCCACGAGCAGTACTTC.

The J gene is TRBJ2-3, the V gene TRBV20-1; TRBD2 aligns across 11 bases. The germline V gene has CDR1 DFQATT and CDR2 SNEGSKA (reference sequence). The V segment lost 5 bases and the J segment 6 bases; nucleotides outside the gene matches: 16. The CDR3 sequence is 17 residues long. The CDR3 here is CSAPKPGLAVFADTQYF. The CDR3 DNA reads TGCAGTGCTCCAAAACCGGGACTAGCGGTTTTTGCGGATACGCAGTATTTT.

Only a few counts were recorded for this clonotype. V usage is TRBV12-3 or TRBV12-4 and J usage is TRBJ2-3; weak D call: TRBD2 (6 bases). The V gene lost 1 base and the J gene lost 2 bases, with 10 bases spanning the gap. The CDR3 runs 15 residues. The CDR3, as DNA: TGTGCCAGCAGTTTAGTCGGGGGTACCACAGATACGCAGTATTTT. Translation: CASSLVGGTTDTQYF.

This clonotype was found a few times. V is TRBV20-1 and J is TRBJ1-1; D is ambiguous. V lost 3 bases and J lost 1, with 6 bases in between. Per the germline V gene, CDR1 is DFQATT and CDR2 is SNEGSKA (reference sequence). CDR3 length equals 12 residues. Here the CDR3 reads CSARKANTEAFF. CDR3 nucleotide sequence: TGCAGTGCTAGGAAGGCGAACACTGAAGCTTTCTTT.

The chain uses TRBV5-1 and TRBJ1-1, with 8 nucleotides matching TRBD1. V trimming: 0 bases; J trimming: 7 bases; junction bases outside the gene matches: 8. The CDR3 is 15 residues long. Germline assignment: CDR1 SGHRS and CDR2 YFSETQ. CDR3 DNA: TGCGCCAGCAGCTTGGGTCTGACAGGGGAAAATGAAGCTTTCTTT. It codes for CASSLGLTGENEAFF.

This clonotype was counted a few times. The chain recombines TRBV7-2 with TRBJ2-7; unclear D gene. In germline, CDR1 is SGHTA, CDR2 FQGNSA. This CDR3 has 12 residues. V lost 3 bases and J 5 bases, leaving 8 bases between the germline ends. CDR3 in amino acids: CASSFDGHEQYF. The CDR3 nucleotides are TGTGCCAGCAGCTTCGACGGGCACGAGCAGTACTTC.

The chain carries TRBV6-1 and TRBJ2-5; 8 nucleotides match TRBD1. V shed 8 bases, J shed 0 bases, and the junction held 8 bases outside the gene matches. CDR3 length: 15 residues. Germline values: CDR1 MNHNS, CDR2 SASEGT. CDR3 amino acids: CASLDRTGHQETQYF. In DNA form, the CDR3 reads TGTGCCAGCCTCGACAGGACAGGGCACCAAGAGACCCAGTACTTC.

The rearrangement links TRBV14 to TRBJ2-3, with D possibly matching TRBD2 (5 bases). The germline gives CDR1 SGHDN, CDR2 FVKESK. The CDR3 is 15 residues long. V was shortened by 2 bases and J by 5 bases, with 14 bases between the two germline ends. This chain's CDR3 is CASSQRGSGRDTQYF. The CDR3 coding sequence is TGTGCCAGCAGCCAACGAGGGTCCGGTCGAGATACGCAGTATTTT.

This clonotype has at least ten counts. The V call is TRBV12-3 or TRBV12-4, the J call TRBJ2-5; no clear D. The CDR3 has 13 residues. The V gene lost 5 bases and the J gene lost 4 bases, with 11 bases spanning the gap. CDR3 in amino acids: CASSVGMGETQYF. The CDR3 DNA is TGTGCCAGCAGTGTGGGGATGGGAGAGACCCAGTACTTC.

A note on this clonotype: The junction does not match germline at one end; this may be a read error. This chain uses TRBV5-1 with TRBJ2-5, with TRBD2 as a possible D gene (5 bases). Germline V gene sequence: CDR1 SGHRS, CDR2 YFSETQ. The CDR3 is made up of 15 amino acids. CDR3 sequence: CAGSLASAGQETQYF. The CDR3 coding sequence is TGCGCCGGCAGCTTGGCCTCGGCGGGCCAAGAGACCCAGTACTTC.

The genes are TRBV6-1 and TRBJ2-7; no clear D gene. This CDR3 is 14 amino acids long. Germline V gives CDR1 MNHNS, CDR2 SASEGT. V was clipped by 2 bases and J by 1 base, with 9 bases between them. Here the CDR3 reads CASSENSRSYEQYF. The CDR3 DNA follows: TGTGCCAGCAGTGAAAATTCACGATCCTACGAGCAGTACTTC.

The chain has TRBV15 and TRBJ2-7, with D possibly TRBD1 on 6 matching bases. This CDR3 comprises 14 residues. Germline lookup yields CDR1 LNHNV and CDR2 YYDKDF (reference sequence). Between the trimmed V and J ends, which lost 3 bases and 5 bases, there was a span of 14 bases. This chain's CDR3 is CATSRGATPNEQYF. The DNA for the CDR3 is TGTGCCACCAGCAGGGGGGCCACCCCCAACGAGCAGTACTTC.

J is TRBJ1-3 and V is TRBV20-1; the D gene is possibly TRBD1 (5 bases). The CDR3 is 13 residues long. V was pared by 1 base and J by 7 bases, with 11 bases between. Germline loops: CDR1 DFQATT, CDR2 SNEGSKA (reference sequence). The CDR3 sequence is CSARVPSGNTIYF. CDR3 DNA: TGCAGTGCTAGAGTGCCTTCAGGGAACACCATATATTTT.

V and J are TRBV4-1 and TRBJ2-6, with D uncertain. Trimming took off 2 bases at V and 4 bases at J, with 18 bases between the two ends. This CDR3 comprises 18 residues. Germline CDR1 and CDR2: MGHRA and YSYEKL. The chain's CDR3 is CASSQMRKAFEGANVLTF. In DNA, the CDR3 is TGCGCCAGCAGCCAAATGAGGAAAGCCTTTGAGGGGGCCAACGTCCTGACTTTC.

This chain connects TRBV3-1 to TRBJ2-3; D is tentatively TRBD1 or TRBD2 (5 bases each). The CDR3 totals 13 residues. V dropped 4 bases and J dropped 4 bases, with 9 bases sitting between them. Germline V gene lookup returns CDR1 LGHDT and CDR2 YNNKEL (reference sequence). The CDR3: CASSPGAADTQYF. Written as DNA, the CDR3 is TGTGCCAGCAGCCCCGGGGCCGCAGATACGCAGTATTTT.

CDR3 DNA sequence: TGTGCCAGCAGCTTAGAGGCGAACTACGAGCAGTACTTC. Protein: CASSLEANYEQYF. The chain uses TRBV7-2 and TRBJ2-7; D is ambiguous. V lost 1 base, J lost 3 bases, and 7 bases lay in between. The CDR3 is made up of 13 amino acids. The germline V gene encodes CDR1 SGHTA and CDR2 FQGNSA.

The table lists this clonotype with a few counts. V usage is TRBV6-2 or TRBV6-3 and J usage is TRBJ2-1, with D maybe TRBD1 (6 bases). This CDR3 region has 12 residues. CDR1 is MNHEY and CDR2 is SVGEGT in the germline V gene. The V gene lost 6 bases and the J gene lost 9 bases, with 12 bases spanning the gap. This chain's CDR3 is CASSLTGIEQFF. DNA of the CDR3: TGTGCCAGCAGCCTTACAGGGATTGAGCAGTTCTTC.

The rearrangement uses TRBV5-1 and TRBJ2-2, with TRBD2 as a possible D gene (5 bases). The V gene lost 0 bases and the J gene lost 4 bases, with 7 bases spanning the gap. This CDR3 has 14 amino acids. Germline loops: CDR1 SGHRS, CDR2 YFSETQ. The CDR3 is CASSLGSGTGELFF. The CDR3 DNA is TGCGCCAGCAGCTTGGGAAGCGGCACCGGGGAGCTGTTTTTT.